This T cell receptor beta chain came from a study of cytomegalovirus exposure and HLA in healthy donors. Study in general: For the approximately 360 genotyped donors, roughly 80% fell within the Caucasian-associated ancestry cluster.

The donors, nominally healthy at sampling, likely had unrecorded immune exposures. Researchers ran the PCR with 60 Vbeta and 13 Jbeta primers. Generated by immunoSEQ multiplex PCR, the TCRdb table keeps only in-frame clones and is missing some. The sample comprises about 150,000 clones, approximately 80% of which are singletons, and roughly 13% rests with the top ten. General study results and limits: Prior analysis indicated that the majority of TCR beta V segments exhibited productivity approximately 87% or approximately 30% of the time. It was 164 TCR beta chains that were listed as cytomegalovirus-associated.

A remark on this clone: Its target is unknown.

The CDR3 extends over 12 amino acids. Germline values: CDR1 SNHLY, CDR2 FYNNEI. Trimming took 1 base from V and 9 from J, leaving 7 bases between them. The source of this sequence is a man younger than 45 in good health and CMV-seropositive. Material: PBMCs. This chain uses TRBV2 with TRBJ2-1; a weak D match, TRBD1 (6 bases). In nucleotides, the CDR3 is TGTGCCAGCAGTGAAGGCAGGGGTGAGCAGTTCTTC. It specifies CASSEGRGEQFF. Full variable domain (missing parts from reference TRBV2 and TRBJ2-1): EPEVTQTPSHQVTQMGQEVILRCVPISNHLYFYWYRQILGQKVEFLVSFYNNEISEKSEIFDDQFSVERPDGSNFTLKIRSTKLEDSAMYFCASSEGRGEQFFGPGTRLTVL.